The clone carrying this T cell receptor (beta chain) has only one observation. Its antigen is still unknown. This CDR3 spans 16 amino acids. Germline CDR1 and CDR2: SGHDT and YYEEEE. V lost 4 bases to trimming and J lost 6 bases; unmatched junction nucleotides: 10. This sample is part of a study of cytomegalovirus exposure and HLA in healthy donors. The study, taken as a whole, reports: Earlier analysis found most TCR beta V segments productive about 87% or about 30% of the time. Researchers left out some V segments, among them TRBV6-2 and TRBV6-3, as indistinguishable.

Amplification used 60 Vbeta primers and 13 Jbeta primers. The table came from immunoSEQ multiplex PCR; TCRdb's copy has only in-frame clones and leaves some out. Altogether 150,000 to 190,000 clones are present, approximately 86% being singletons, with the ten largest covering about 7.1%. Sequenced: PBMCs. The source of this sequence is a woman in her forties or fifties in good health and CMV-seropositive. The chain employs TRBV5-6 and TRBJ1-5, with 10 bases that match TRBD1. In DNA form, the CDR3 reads TGTGCCAGCAGCACCCGGGACAGGGGTTTCACTCAGCCCCAGCATTTT. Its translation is CASSTRDRGFTQPQHF. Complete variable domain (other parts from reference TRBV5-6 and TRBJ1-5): DAGVTQSPTHLIKTRGQQVTLRCSPKSGHDTVSWYQQALGQGPQFIFQYYEEEERQRGNFPDRFSGHQFPNYSSELNVNALLLGDSALYLCASSTRDRGFTQPQHFGDGTRLSIL.